This T cell receptor (beta chain) was profiled in a study of T-cell memory formation after mild COVID-19. Regarding the study as a whole: CD4+ contracting clones were mainly CM and EM; CD8+ ones, EMRA.

5'RACE primed at constant segments yielded TCR alpha and TCR beta cDNA libraries bearing sample barcodes and UMIs. A single record per CDR3 protein comes from TCRdb applying MiXCR to the 5' RACE reads. The sample shows about 250,000 distinct CDR3 sequences, over 15% of them seen only once. This clonotype was picked up a small number of times. No antigen is known for it. This CDR3 spans 17 amino acids. Germline V gives CDR1 MNHEY, CDR2 SVGEGT. With 5 bases clipped from V and 4 bases from J, the junction kept 10 bases outside the gene matches. This TCR was sampled from an adult woman who had mild COVID-19 (a few samples of this study predate the infection). Cell type and time point are not known. The sequenced sample consisted of PBMCs or a T cell subset sorted from them (not recorded which). The chain has TRBV6-2 or TRBV6-3 and TRBJ2-6; 8 bases agree with TRBD1. In DNA form, the CDR3 reads TGTGCCAGCAGTGAGCAGGGGGCTTCTCTCGGGGCCAACGTCCTGACTTTC. Translating gives CASSEQGASLGANVLTF.